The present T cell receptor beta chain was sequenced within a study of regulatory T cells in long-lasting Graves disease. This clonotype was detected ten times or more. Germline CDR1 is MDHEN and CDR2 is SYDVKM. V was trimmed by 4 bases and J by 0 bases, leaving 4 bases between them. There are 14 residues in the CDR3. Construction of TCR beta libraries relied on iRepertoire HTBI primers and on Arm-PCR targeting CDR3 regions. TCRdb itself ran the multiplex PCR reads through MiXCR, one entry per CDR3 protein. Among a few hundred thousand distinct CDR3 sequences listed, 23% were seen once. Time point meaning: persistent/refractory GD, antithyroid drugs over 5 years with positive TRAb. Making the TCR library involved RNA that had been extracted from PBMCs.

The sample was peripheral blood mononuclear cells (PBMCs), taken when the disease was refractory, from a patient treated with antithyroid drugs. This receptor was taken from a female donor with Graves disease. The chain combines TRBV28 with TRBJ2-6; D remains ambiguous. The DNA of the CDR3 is TGTGCCAGCAGTTCGGGCTCTGGGGCCAACGTCCTGACTTTC. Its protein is CASSSGSGANVLTF.